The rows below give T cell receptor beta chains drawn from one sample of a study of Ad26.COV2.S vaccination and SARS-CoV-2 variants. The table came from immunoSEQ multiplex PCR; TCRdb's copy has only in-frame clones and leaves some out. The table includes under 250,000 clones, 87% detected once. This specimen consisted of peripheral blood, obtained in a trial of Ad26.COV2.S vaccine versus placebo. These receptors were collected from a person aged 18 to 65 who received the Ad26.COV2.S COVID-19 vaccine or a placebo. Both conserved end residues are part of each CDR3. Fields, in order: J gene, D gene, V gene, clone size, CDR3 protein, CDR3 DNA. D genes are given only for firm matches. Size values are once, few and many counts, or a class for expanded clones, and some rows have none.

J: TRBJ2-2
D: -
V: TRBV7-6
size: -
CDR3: CASSPVTGELFF
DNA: TGTGCCAGCAGCCCCGTCACCGGGGAGCTGTTTTTT

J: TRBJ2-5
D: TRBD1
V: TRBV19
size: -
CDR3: CASSIWQGEETQYF
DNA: TGTGCCAGTAGTATATGGCAGGGGGAAGAGACCCAGTACTTC

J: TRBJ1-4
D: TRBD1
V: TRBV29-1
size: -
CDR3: CSVDSGGTNEKLFF
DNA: TGCAGCGTTGATTCAGGGGGGACCAATGAAAAACTGTTTTTT

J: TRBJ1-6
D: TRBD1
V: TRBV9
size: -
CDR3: CASSVEGQGARSYNSPLHF
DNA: TGTGCCAGCAGCGTAGAGGGACAGGGAGCCCGCTCCTATAATTCACCCCTCCACTTT

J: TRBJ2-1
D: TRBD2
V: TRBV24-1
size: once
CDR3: CATSGGTSGIHNEQFF
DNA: TGTGCCACCAGTGGAGGGACTAGCGGGATCCACAATGAGCAGTTCTTC

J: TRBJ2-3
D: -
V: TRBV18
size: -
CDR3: CASSPYRSAGWGTDTQYF
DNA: TGTGCCAGCTCACCATACAGGTCAGCCGGGTGGGGCACAGATACGCAGTATTTT

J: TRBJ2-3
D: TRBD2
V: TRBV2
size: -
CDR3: CASSPPSGGGSTDTQYF
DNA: TGTGCCAGCAGTCCACCTAGCGGGGGCGGTAGCACAGATACGCAGTATTTT

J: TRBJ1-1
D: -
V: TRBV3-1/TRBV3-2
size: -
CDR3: CASSHAPTMNTEAFF
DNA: TGTGCCAGCAGCCACGCACCGACCATGAACACTGAAGCTTTCTTT

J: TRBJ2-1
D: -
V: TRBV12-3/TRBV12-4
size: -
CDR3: CASSPSTNEQFF
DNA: TGTGCCAGCAGCCCATCAACCAATGAGCAGTTCTTC

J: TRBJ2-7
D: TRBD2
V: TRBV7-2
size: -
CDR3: CASSKLAALDYEQYF
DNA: TGTGCCAGCAGCAAACTAGCGGCCCTCGACTACGAGCAGTACTTC

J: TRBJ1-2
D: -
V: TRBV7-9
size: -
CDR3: CASSIVGDLNYGYTF
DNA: TGTGCCAGCAGCATCGTTGGGGACCTCAACTATGGCTACACCTTC

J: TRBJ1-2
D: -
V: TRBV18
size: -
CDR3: CASSPSGGYGYTF
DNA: TGTGCCAGCTCACCCTCGGGGGGCTATGGCTACACCTTC

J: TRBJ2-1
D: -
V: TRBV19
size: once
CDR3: CASSSSPGSNEQFF
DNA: TGTGCCAGTAGTAGCTCCCCAGGGTCCAATGAGCAGTTCTTC

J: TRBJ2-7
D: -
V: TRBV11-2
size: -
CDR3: CASSLVSGTDLYEQYF
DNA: TGTGCCAGCAGCTTAGTCTCCGGGACGGATCTGTACGAGCAGTACTTC

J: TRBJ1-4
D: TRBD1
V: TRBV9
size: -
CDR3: CASSGGHRGGNEKLFF
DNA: TGTGCCAGCAGCGGAGGTCACAGGGGTGGGAATGAAAAACTGTTTTTT

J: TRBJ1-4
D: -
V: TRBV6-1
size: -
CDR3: CASSEQGRSTNEKLFF
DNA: TGTGCCAGCAGTGAACAGGGACGTTCGACTAATGAAAAACTGTTTTTT

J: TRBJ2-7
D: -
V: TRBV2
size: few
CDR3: CASSRPETYEQYF
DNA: TGTGCCAGCTCAAGGCCCGAGACCTACGAGCAGTACTTC

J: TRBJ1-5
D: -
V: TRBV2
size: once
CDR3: CASSERLNNQPQHF
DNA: TGTGCCAGCAGTGAAAGATTAAACAATCAGCCCCAGCATTTT

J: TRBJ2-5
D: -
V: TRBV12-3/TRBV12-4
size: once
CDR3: CASSKGQKATQYF
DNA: TGTGCCAGCAGTAAAGGACAGAAAGCTACCCAGTACTTC

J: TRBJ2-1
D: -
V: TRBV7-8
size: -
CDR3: CATQGGGPVSYNEQFF
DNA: TGTGCCACCCAGGGAGGAGGGCCGGTTTCCTACAATGAGCAGTTCTTC

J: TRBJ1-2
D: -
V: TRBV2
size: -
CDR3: CASSEDRRSIGYTF
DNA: TGTGCCAGCAGTGAAGACAGGCGGTCTATTGGCTACACCTTC

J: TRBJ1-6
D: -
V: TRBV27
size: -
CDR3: CASRTWDTSPLHF
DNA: TGTGCCAGCAGAACTTGGGACACTTCACCCCTCCACTTT

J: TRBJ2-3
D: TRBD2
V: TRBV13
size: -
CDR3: CASVSLRGLAGSGSTDTQYF
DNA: TGTGCCAGCGTATCCCTCCGGGGACTAGCGGGGAGTGGGAGCACAGATACGCAGTATTTT

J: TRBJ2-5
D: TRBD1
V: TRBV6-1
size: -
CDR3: CASSEAGTGGVKTQYF
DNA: TGTGCCAGCAGTGAAGCGGGGACAGGGGGCGTTAAGACCCAGTACTTC

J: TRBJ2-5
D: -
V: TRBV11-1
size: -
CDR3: CASSLAQTGLGETQYF
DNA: TGTGCCAGCAGCTTAGCCCAAACAGGGTTAGGCGAGACCCAGTACTTC

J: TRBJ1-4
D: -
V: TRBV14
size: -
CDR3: CASSRSPSRGDGEKLFF
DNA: TGTGCCAGCAGCCGGTCCCCCAGCAGGGGTGATGGTGAAAAACTGTTTTTT

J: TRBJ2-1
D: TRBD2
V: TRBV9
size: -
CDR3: CASSAPGTSGSSYNEQFF
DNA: TGTGCCAGCAGCGCTCCCGGGACTAGCGGAAGCTCCTACAATGAGCAGTTCTTC

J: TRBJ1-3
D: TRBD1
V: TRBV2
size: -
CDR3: CASSPFSTGVSGNTIYF
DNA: TGTGCCAGCAGCCCTTTTTCGACAGGGGTTAGTGGAAACACCATATATTTT

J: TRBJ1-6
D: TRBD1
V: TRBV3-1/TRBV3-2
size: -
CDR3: CASSQYSGGYNSPLHF
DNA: TGTGCCAGCAGCCAATATTCAGGGGGATATAATTCACCCCTCCACTTT

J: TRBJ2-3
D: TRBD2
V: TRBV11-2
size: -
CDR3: CASSTLLAGAGDTQYF
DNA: TGTGCCAGCAGCACGCTACTAGCGGGGGCGGGAGATACGCAGTATTTT

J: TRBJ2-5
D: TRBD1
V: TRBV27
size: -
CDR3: CASSTRRGRDEQETQYF
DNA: TGTGCCAGCAGTACCCGCAGGGGGCGAGATGAGCAAGAGACCCAGTACTTC

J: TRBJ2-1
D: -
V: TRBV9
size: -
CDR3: CASSGRDGINNEQFF
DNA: TGTGCCAGCAGCGGACGGGACGGGATCAACAATGAGCAGTTCTTC

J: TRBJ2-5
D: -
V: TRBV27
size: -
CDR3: CASSLGRGLKETQYF
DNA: TGTGCCAGCAGTTTAGGGAGGGGGCTAAAAGAGACCCAGTACTTC

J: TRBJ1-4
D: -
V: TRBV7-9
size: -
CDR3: CASRLEDSIPTNEKLFF
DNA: TGTGCCAGCCGCTTAGAGGACAGCATCCCAACTAATGAAAAACTGTTTTTT

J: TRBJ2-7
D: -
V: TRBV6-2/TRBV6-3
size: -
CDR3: CASSYSLGMDEQYF
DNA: TGTGCCAGCAGTTACTCGCTGGGGATGGACGAGCAGTACTTC

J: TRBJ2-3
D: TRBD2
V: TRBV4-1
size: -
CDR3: CASSQEYSLPWTSGSTDTQYF
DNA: TGCGCCAGCAGCCAAGAATACTCGCTTCCCTGGACTAGCGGGAGCACAGATACGCAGTATTTT

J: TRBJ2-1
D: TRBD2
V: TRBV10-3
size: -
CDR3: CAISAGLAEGNEQFF
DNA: TGTGCCATCAGTGCCGGACTAGCGGAGGGCAATGAGCAGTTCTTC

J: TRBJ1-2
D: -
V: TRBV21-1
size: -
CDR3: CASSKLGTANYGYTF
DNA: TGTGCCAGCAGCAAACTTGGGACAGCCAACTATGGCTACACCTTC

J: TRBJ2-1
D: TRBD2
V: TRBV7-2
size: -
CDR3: CASSFAGTSGYNEQFF
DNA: TGTGCCAGCAGCTTTGCCGGGACTAGCGGTTATAATGAGCAGTTCTTC

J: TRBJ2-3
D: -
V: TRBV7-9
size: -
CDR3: CASRMTRDPSTDTQYF
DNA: TGTGCCAGCAGGATGACTCGGGACCCTAGCACAGATACGCAGTATTTT

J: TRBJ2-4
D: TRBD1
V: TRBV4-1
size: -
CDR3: CASSLTVQGAKNIQYF
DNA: TGCGCCAGCAGCCTCACGGTACAGGGGGCCAAAAACATTCAGTACTTC

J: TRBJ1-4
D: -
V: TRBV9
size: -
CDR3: CASSTTAHEKLFF
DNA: TGTGCCAGCAGCACAACCGCCCATGAAAAACTGTTTTTT

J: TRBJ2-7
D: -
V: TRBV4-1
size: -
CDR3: CASSQVQDYEQYF
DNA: TGCGCCAGCAGCCAAGTTCAAGACTACGAGCAGTACTTC

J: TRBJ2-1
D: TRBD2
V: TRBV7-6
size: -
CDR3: CASRGLAGGPGYNEQFF
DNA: TGTGCCAGCCGCGGACTAGCGGGAGGGCCGGGGTACAATGAGCAGTTCTTC

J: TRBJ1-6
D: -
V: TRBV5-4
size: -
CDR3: CASSLGQHNSPLHF
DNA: TGTGCCAGCAGCTTGGGACAGCATAATTCACCCCTCCACTTT

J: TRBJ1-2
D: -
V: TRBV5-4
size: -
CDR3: CASSLAGDGTGYTF
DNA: TGTGCCAGCAGCTTGGCGGGGGACGGCACCGGCTACACCTTC

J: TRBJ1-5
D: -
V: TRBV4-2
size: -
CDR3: CASSQEQGRDNQPQHF
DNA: TGTGCCAGCAGCCAAGAGCAGGGCAGGGACAATCAGCCCCAGCATTTT

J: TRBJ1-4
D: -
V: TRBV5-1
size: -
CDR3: CASSLAPAPNEKLFF
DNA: TGCGCCAGCAGCTTGGCCCCGGCCCCTAATGAAAAACTGTTTTTT

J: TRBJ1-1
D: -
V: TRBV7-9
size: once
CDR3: CASSLVPGVNTEAFF
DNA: TGTGCCAGCAGCTTAGTCCCAGGGGTGAACACTGAAGCTTTCTTT

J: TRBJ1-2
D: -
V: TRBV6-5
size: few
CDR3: CASSYSKARINYGYTF
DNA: TGTGCCAGCAGTTACTCGAAGGCCCGGATTAACTATGGCTACACCTTC

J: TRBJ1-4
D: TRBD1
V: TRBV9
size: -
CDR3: CASSPEPGQSNEKLFF
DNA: TGTGCCAGCAGCCCTGAACCGGGACAGTCTAATGAAAAACTGTTTTTT

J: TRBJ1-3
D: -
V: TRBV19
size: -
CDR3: CASSQRGRPSGNTIYF
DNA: TGTGCCAGTAGCCAAAGGGGCCGACCCTCTGGAAACACCATATATTTT

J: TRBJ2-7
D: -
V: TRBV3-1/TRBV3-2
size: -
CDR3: CASSQPGEGAHEQYF
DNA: TGTGCCAGCAGCCAGCCGGGGGAGGGGGCTCACGAGCAGTACTTC

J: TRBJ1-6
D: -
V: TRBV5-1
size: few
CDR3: CASTLGGPGQTLHF
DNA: TGCGCCAGCACCCTGGGCGGTCCGGGTCAGACCCTCCACTTT

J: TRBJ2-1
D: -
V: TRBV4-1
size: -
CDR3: CASSLTWSYNEQFF
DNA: TGCGCCAGCAGCCTAACGTGGTCCTACAATGAGCAGTTCTTC

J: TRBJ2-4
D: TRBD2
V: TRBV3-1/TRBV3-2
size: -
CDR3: CASSPYGGKGIQYF
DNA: TGTGCCAGCAGCCCTTACGGGGGGAAAGGCATTCAGTACTTC

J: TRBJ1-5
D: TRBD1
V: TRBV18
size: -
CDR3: CASSPTGQRNQPQHF
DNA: TGTGCCAGCTCTCCGACGGGACAGAGAAATCAGCCCCAGCATTTT

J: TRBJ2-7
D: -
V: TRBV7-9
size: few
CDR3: CASSLTGSSYEQYF
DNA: TGTGCCAGCAGCTTAACAGGGAGCTCCTACGAGCAGTACTTC

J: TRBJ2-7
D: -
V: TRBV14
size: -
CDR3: CASSQVPNMPYEQYF
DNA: TGTGCCAGCAGCCAAGTTCCAAACATGCCCTACGAGCAGTACTTC

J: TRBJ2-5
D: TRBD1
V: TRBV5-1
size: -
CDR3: CASSVGTRGKQETQYF
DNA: TGCGCCAGCAGCGTAGGGACCAGGGGGAAACAAGAGACCCAGTACTTC